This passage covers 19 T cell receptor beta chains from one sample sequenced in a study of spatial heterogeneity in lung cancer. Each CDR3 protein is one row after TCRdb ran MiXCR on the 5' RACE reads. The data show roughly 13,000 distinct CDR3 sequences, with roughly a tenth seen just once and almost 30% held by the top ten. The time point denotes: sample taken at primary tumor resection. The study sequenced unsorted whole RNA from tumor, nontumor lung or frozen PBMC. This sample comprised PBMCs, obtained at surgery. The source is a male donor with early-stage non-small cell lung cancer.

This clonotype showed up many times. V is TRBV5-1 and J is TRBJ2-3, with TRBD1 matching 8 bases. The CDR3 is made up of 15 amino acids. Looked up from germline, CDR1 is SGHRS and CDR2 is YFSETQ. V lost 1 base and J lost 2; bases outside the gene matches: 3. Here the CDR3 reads CASSLRQGNTDTQYF. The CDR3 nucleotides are TGCGCCAGCAGCTTGCGACAGGGGAACACAGATACGCAGTATTTT.

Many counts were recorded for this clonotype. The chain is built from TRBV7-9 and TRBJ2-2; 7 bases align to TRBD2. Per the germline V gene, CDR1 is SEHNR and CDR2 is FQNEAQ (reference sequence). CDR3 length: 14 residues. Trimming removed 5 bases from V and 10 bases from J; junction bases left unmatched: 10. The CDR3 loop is CASSKRTSDEELFF. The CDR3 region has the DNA TGTGCCAGCAGCAAACGAACTAGCGACGAGGAGCTGTTTTTT.

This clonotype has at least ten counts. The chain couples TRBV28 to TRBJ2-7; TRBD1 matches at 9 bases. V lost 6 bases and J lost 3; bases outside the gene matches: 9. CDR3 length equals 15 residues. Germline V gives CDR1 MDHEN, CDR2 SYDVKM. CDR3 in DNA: TGTGCCAGCAGCCCGGGACAGGGTATGTTCTACGAGCAGTACTTC. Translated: CASSPGQGMFYEQYF. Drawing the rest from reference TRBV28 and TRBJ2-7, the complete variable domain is DVKVTQSSRYLVKRTGEKVFLECVQDMDHENMFWYRQDPGLGLRLIYFSYDVKMKEKGDIPEGYSVSREKKERFSLILESASTNQTSMYLCASSPGQGMFYEQYFGPGTRLTVT.

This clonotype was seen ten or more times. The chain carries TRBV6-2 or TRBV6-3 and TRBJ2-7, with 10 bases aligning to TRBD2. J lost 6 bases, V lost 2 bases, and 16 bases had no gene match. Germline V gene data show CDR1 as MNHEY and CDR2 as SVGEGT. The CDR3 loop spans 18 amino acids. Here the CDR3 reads CASSYNSPGAGGFGEQYF. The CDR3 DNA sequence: TGTGCCAGCAGTTACAACAGCCCGGGAGCGGGGGGGTTTGGCGAGCAGTACTTC.

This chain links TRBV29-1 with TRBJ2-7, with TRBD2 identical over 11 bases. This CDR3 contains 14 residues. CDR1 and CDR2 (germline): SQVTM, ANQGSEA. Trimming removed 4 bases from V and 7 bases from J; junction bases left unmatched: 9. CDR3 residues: CSVVPLAGVREQYF. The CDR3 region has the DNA TGCAGCGTTGTCCCACTAGCGGGAGTAAGGGAGCAGTACTTC.

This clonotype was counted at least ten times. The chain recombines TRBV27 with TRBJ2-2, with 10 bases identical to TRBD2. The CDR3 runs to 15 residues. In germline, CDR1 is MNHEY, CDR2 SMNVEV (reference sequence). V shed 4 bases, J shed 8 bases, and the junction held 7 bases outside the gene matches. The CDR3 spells CASSSSLAGVGELFF. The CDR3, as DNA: TGTGCCAGCAGTTCGTCCCTAGCGGGGGTTGGGGAGCTGTTTTTT.

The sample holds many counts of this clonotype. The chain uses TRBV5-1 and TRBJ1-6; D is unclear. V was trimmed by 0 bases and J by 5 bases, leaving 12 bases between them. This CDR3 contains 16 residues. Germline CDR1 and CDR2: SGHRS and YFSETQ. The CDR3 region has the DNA TGCGCCAGCAGCTTGGCCGGACCCGAGAATAATTCACCCCTCCACTTT. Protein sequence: CASSLAGPENNSPLHF.

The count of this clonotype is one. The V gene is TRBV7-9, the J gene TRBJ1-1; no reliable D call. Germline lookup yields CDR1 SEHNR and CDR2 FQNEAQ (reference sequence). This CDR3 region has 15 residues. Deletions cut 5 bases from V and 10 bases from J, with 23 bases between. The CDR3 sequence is CASSLPVVTGGRAFF. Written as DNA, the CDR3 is TGTGCCAGCAGCCTCCCTGTCGTTACGGGTGGAAGAGCTTTCTTT.

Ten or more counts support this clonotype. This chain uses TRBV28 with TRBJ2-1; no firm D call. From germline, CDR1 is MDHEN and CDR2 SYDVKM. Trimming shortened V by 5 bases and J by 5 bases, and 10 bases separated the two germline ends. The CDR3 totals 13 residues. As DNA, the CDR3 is TGTGCCAGCAGTCCCTTCCGGGACAATGAGCAGTTCTTC. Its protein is CASSPFRDNEQFF. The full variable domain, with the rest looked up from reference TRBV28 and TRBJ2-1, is DVKVTQSSRYLVKRTGEKVFLECVQDMDHENMFWYRQDPGLGLRLIYFSYDVKMKEKGDIPEGYSVSREKKERFSLILESASTNQTSMYLCASSPFRDNEQFFGPGTRLTVL.

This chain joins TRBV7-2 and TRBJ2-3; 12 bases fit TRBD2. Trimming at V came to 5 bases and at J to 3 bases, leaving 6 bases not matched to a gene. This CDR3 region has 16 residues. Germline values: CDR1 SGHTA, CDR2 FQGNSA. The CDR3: CASSRKTSGRTDTQYF. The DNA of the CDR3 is TGTGCCAGCAGCCGGAAGACTAGCGGGAGAACAGATACGCAGTATTTT.

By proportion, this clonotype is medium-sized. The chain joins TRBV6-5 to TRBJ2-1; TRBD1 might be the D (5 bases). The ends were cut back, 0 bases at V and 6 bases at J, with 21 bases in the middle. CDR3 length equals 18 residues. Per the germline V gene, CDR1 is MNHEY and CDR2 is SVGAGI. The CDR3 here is CASSYSYSREGIRNEQFF. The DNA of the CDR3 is TGTGCCAGCAGTTACTCCTATTCCAGGGAAGGGATACGCAATGAGCAGTTCTTC.

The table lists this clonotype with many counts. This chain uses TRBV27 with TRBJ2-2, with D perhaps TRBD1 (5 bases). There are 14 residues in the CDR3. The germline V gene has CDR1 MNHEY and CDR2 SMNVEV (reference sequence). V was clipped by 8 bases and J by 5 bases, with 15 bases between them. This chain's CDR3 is CASCRGDGTGELFF. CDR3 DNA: TGTGCCAGCTGTAGGGGCGACGGGACCGGGGAGCTGTTTTTT.

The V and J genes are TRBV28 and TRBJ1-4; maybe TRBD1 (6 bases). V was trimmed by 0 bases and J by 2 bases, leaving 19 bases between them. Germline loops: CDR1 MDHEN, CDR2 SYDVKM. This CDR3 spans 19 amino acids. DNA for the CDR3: TGTGCCAGCAGTTTATGGAATCCGCTAGCGGGGGGCACTAATGAAAAACTGTTTTTT. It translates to CASSLWNPLAGGTNEKLFF.

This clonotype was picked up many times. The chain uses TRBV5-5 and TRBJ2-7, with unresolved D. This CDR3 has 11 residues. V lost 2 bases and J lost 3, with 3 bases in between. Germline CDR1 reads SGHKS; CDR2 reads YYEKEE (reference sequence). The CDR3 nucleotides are TGTGCCAGCAGCTTCGACTACGAGCAGTACTTC. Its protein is CASSFDYEQYF.

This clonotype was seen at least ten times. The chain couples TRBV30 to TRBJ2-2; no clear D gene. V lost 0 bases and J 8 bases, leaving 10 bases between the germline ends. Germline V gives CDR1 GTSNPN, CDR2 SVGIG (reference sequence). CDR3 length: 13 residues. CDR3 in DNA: TGTGCCTGGAGTGTACAAGGACCAGGGGAGCTGTTTTTT. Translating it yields CAWSVQGPGELFF.

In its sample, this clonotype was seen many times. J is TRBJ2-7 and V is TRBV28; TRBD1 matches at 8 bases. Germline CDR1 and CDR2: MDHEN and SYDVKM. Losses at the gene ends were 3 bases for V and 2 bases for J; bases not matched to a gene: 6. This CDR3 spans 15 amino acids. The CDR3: CASSFLGQATYEQYF. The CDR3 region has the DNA TGTGCCAGCAGTTTCCTGGGACAGGCCACCTACGAGCAGTACTTC.

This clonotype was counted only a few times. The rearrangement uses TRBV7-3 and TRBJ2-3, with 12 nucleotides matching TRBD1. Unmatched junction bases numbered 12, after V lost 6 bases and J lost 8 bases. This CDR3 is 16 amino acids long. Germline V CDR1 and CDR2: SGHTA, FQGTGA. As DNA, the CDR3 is TGTGCCAGCAGTCCCGGGCCGGGACAGGGGGCAACTACGCAGTATTTT. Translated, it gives CASSPGPGQGATTQYF.

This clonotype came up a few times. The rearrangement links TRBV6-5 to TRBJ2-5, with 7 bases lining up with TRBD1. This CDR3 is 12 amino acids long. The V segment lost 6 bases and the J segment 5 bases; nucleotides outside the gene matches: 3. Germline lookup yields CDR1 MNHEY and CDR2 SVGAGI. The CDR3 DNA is TGTGCCAGCAGCCGCAGGGGGGAGACCCAGTACTTC. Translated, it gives CASSRRGETQYF.

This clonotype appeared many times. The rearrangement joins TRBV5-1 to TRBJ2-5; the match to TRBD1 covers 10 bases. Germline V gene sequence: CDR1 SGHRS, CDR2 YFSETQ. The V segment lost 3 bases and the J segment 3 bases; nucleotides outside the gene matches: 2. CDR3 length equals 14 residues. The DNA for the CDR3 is TGCGCCAGCAGCTCGGGACAGGGGAAAGAGACCCAGTACTTC. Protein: CASSSGQGKETQYF.